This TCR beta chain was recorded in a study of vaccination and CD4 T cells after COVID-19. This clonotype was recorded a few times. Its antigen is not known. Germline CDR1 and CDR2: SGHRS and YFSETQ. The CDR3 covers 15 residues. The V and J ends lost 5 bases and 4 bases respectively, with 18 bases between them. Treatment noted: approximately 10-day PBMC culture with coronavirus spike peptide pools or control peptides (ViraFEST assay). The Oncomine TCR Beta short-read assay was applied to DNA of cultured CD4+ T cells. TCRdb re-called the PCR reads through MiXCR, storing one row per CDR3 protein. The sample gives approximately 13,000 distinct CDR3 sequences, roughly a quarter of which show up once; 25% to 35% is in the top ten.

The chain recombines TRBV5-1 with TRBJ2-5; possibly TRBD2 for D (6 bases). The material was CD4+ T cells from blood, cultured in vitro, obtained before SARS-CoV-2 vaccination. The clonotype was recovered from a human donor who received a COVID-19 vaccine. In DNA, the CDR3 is TGCGCCAGCAGGATTGGTCGGGGGATACGAGAGACCCAGTACTTC. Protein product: CASRIGRGIRETQYF.